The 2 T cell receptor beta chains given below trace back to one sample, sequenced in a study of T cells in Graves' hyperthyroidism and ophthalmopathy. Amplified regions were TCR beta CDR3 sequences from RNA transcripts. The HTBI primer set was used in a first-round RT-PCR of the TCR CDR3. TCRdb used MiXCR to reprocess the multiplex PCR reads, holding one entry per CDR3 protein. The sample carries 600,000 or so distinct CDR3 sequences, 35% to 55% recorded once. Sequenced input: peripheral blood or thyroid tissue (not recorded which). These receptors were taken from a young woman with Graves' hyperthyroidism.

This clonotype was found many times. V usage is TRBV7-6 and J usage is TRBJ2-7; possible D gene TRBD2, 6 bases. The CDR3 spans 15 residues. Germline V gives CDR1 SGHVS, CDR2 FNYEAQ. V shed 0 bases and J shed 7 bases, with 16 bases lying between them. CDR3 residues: CASSLAGTGALEQYF. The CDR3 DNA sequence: TGTGCCAGCAGCTTAGCGGGGACGGGAGCGTTGGAGCAGTACTTC.

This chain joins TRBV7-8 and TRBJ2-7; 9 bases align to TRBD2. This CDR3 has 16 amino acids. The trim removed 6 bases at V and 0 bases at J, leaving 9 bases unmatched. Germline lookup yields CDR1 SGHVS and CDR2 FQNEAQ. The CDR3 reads CASRPSRREGSYEQYF. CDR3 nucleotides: TGTGCCAGCAGACCTAGCCGGCGGGAGGGCTCCTACGAGCAGTACTTC.